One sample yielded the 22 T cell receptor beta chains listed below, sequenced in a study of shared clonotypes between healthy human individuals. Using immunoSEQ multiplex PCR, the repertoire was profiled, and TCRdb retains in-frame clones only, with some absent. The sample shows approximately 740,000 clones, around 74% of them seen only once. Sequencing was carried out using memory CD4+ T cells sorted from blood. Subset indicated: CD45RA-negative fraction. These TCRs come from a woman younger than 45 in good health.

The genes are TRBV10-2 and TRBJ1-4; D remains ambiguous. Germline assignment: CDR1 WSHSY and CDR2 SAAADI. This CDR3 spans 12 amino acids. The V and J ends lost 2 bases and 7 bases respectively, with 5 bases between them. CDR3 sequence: CASSEGFEKLFF. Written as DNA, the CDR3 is TGCGCCAGCAGTGAGGGGTTTGAAAAACTGTTTTTT.

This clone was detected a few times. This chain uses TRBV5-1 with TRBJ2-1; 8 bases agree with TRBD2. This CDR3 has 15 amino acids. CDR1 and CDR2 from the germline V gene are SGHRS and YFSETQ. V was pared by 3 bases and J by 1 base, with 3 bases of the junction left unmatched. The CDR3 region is CASSYTSGSYNEQFF. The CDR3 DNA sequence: TGCGCCAGCAGCTACACTAGCGGATCCTACAATGAGCAGTTCTTC.

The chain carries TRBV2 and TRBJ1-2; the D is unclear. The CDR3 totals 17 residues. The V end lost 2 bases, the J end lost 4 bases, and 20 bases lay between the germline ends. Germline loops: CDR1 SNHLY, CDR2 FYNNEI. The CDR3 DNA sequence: TGTGCCAGCAGTGAATATCCCCTCGAGCTACTTGGCTATGGCTACACCTTC. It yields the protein CASSEYPLELLGYGYTF.

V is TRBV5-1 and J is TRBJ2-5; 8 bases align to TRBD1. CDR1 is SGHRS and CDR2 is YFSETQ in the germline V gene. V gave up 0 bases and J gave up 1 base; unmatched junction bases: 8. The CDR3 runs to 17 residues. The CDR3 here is CASSLVRTGPIQETQYF. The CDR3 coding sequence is TGCGCCAGCAGCTTGGTACGGACAGGGCCCATCCAAGAGACCCAGTACTTC.

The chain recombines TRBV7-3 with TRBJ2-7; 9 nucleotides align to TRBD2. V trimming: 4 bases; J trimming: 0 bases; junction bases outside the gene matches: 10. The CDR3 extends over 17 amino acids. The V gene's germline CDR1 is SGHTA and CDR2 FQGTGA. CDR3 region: CASSSPLGSGSSYEQYF. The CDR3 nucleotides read TGTGCCAGCAGCTCTCCCCTTGGTAGCGGGAGCTCCTACGAGCAGTACTTC.

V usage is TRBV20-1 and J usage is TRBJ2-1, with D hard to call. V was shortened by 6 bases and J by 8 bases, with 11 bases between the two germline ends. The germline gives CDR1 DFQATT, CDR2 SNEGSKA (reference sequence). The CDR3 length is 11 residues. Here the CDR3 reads CSALYDDEQFF. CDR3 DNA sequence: TGCAGTGCCCTATACGACGATGAGCAGTTCTTC.

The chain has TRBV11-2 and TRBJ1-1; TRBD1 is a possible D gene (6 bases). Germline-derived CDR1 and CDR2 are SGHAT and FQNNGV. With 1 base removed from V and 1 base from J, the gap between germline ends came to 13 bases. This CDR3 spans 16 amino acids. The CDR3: CASSLGQVRKNTEAFF. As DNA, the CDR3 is TGTGCCAGCAGCTTAGGACAGGTCCGGAAGAACACTGAAGCTTTCTTT.

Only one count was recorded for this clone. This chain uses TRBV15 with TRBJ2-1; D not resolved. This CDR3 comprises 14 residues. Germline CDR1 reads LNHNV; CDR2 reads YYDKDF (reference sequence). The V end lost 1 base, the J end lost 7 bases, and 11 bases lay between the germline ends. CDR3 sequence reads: CATSRGSSRNEQFF. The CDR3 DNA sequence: TGTGCCACCAGCAGAGGTAGCTCCCGTAATGAGCAGTTCTTC. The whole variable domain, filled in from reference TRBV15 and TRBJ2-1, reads DAMVIQNPRYQVTQFGKPVTLSCSQTLNHNVMYWYQQKSSQAPKLLFHYYDKDFNNEADTPDNFQSRRPNTSFCFLDIRSPGLGDTAMYLCATSRGSSRNEQFFGPGTRLTVL.

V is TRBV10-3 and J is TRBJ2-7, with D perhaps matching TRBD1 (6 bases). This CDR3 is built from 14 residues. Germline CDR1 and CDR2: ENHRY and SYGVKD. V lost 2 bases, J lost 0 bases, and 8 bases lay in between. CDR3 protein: CAISERGSSYEQYF. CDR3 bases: TGTGCCATCAGTGAGAGGGGGTCCTCCTACGAGCAGTACTTC.

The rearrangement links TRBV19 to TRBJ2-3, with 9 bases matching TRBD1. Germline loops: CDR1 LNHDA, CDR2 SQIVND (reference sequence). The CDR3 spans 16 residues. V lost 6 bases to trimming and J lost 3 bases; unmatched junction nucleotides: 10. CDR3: CASRKWGTGLTDTQYF. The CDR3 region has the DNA TGTGCCAGTAGAAAGTGGGGGACAGGGCTGACAGATACGCAGTATTTT.

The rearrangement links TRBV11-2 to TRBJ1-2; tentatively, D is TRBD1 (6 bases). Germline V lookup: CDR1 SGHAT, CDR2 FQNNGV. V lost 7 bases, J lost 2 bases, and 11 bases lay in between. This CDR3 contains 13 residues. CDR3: CASTPQGNYGYTF. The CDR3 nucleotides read TGTGCCAGCACCCCGCAGGGGAACTATGGCTACACCTTC.

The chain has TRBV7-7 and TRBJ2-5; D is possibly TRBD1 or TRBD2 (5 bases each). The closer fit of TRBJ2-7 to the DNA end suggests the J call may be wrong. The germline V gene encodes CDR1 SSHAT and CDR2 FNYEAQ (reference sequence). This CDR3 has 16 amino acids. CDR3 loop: CASSLAGVSISYEQYF. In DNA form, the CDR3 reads TGTGCCAGCAGCTTAGCGGGGGTGAGTATCTCCTACGAGCAGTACTTC.

CDR3 region: CSPRTSYNEQFF. The CDR3 bases are TGCAGCCCTAGGACAAGTTACAATGAGCAGTTCTTC. This chain links TRBV29-1 with TRBJ2-1, with D maybe TRBD1 (5 bases). This CDR3 has 12 amino acids. CDR1 and CDR2 from the germline V gene are SQVTM and ANQGSEA. The germline V and J ends were trimmed by 8 bases and 4 bases, with 12 bases remaining between them.

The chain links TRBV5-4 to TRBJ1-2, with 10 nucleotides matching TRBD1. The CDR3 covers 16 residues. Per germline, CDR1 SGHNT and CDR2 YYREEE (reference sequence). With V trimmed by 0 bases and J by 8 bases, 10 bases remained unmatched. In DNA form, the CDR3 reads TGTGCCAGCAGCTTGGGTGCGAGACAGGGGGCGTACGGCTACACCTTC. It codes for CASSLGARQGAYGYTF.

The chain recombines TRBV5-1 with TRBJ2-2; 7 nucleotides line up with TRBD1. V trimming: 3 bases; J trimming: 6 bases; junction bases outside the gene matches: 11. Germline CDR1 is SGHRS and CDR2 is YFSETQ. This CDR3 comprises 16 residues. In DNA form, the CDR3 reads TGCGCCAGCAGCTGGCAGACAGGGAGTGGGGCCGGGGAGCTGTTTTTT. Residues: CASSWQTGSGAGELFF.

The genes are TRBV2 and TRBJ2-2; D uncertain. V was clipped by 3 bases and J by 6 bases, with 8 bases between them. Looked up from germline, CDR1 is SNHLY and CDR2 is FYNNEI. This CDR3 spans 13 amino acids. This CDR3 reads CASSDRVSGELFF. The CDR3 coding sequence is TGTGCCAGCAGTGATAGGGTGTCCGGGGAGCTGTTTTTT.

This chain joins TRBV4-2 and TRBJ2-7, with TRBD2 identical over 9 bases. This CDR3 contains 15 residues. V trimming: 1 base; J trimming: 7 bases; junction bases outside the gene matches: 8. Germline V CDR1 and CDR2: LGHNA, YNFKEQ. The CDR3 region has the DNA TGTGCCAGCAGCCAAGTGGGGCGGGAGGGCAGGGAGCAGTACTTC. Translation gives CASSQVGREGREQYF.

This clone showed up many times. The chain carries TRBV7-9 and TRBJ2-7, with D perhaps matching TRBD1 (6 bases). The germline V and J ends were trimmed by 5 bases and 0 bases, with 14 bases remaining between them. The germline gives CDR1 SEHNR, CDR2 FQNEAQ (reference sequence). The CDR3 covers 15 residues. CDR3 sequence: CASSPDSYYSYEQYF. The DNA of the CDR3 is TGTGCCAGCAGCCCGGACAGCTACTACTCCTACGAGCAGTACTTC.

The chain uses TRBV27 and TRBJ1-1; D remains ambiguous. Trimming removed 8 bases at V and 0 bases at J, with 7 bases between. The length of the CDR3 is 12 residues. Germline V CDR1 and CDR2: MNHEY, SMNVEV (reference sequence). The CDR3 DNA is TGTGCCAGCGGGAGAGTGAACACTGAAGCTTTCTTT. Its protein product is CASGRVNTEAFF.

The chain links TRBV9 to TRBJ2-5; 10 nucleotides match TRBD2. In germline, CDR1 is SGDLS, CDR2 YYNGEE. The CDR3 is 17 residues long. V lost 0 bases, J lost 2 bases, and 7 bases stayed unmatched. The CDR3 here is CASSVGLAGASQETQYF. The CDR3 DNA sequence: TGTGCCAGCAGCGTAGGGCTAGCGGGAGCCTCTCAAGAGACCCAGTACTTC.

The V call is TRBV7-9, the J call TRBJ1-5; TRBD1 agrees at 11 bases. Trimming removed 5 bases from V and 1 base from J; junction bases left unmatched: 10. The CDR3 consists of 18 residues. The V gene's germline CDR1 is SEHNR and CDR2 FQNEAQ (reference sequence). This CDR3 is CASSRGTGGYSSNQPQHF. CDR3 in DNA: TGTGCCAGCAGCCGGGGGACAGGGGGATATTCAAGCAATCAGCCCCAGCATTTT.

CDR3 DNA: TGTGCCAGCAGCCCAACCCCGGGACAGTTTTCCTACAATGAGCAGTTCTTC. Its translation: CASSPTPGQFSYNEQFF. This rearrangement joins TRBV28 to TRBJ2-1; TRBD1 matches 7 bases. Germline values: CDR1 MDHEN, CDR2 SYDVKM. The CDR3 has 17 amino acids. V shed 6 bases and J 1 base; nucleotides not matched to a gene: 12.